Following are 23 T cell receptor beta chains from one sample sequenced in a study of blood T cell repertoires in COVID-19. TCRdb's table, derived via immunoSEQ multiplex PCR, lists solely in-frame clones and lacks some. Of a few hundred thousand clones in the sample, around 90% are singletons; the top ten hold 1%. The sample taken for sequencing was peripheral blood. These receptors were collected from a man between 45 and 60 years old with active or convalescent COVID-19.

This chain links TRBV10-3 with TRBJ2-2, with D perhaps matching TRBD1 (5 bases). The CDR3 is 15 amino acids. V lost 2 bases and J 4 bases, leaving 11 bases between the germline ends. Germline CDR1 is ENHRY and CDR2 is SYGVKD. CDR3 amino acids: CAISERGSPTGELFF. As DNA, the CDR3 is TGTGCCATCAGTGAGAGGGGTTCGCCCACCGGGGAGCTGTTTTTT.

V and J are TRBV28 and TRBJ2-3; D unclear. Trimming removed 4 bases at V and 4 bases at J, with 12 bases between. Germline CDR1 reads MDHEN; CDR2 reads SYDVKM. The CDR3 is 14 residues long. Here the CDR3 reads CASSYPPQADTQYF. As DNA, the CDR3 is TGTGCCAGCAGTTACCCGCCCCAGGCAGATACGCAGTATTTT.

This rearrangement joins TRBV5-8 to TRBJ2-5, with 8 bases aligning to TRBD1. From germline, CDR1 is SGHTS and CDR2 YDEGEE. After removal of 0 bases from V and 4 bases from J, the junction contained 8 bases not matched to a gene. This CDR3 has 16 residues. The CDR3 nucleotides read TGTGCCAGCAGCTTGGACAGGGGGGTACGTGGAGAGACCCAGTACTTC. This translates into CASSLDRGVRGETQYF.

CDR3 amino acids: CASSSGTAHNYGYTF. CDR3 coding DNA: TGTGCCAGCAGCTCCGGGACAGCGCATAACTATGGCTACACCTTC. The chain couples TRBV5-4 to TRBJ1-2, with TRBD1 matching over 7 bases. CDR3 length equals 15 residues. Germline values: CDR1 SGHNT, CDR2 YYREEE (reference sequence). J gave up 1 base and V 3 bases, and 6 bases lay outside the gene matches.

V is TRBV27 and J is TRBJ2-5, with D tentatively TRBD2 (6 bases). The V and J ends lost 2 bases and 5 bases respectively, with 12 bases between them. The CDR3 length is 14 residues. Looked up from germline, CDR1 is MNHEY and CDR2 is SMNVEV (reference sequence). Written as DNA, the CDR3 is TGTGCCAGCAGTTTACTCGGGAGAGGGGAGACCCAGTACTTC. It translates to CASSLLGRGETQYF.

The chain has TRBV19 and TRBJ1-5; D gene uncertain. The CDR3 sequence is 18 residues long. The ends were cut back, 4 bases at V and 0 bases at J, with 19 bases in the middle. The germline V gene has CDR1 LNHDA and CDR2 SQIVND (reference sequence). The CDR3 nucleotides read TGTGCCAGTAGTAGCCCCGGTGGGCAGTCCTATAGCAATCAGCCCCAGCATTTT. Translating it yields CASSSPGGQSYSNQPQHF.

The chain combines TRBV5-1 with TRBJ2-5; 8 bases are a match to TRBD2. From germline, CDR1 is SGHRS and CDR2 YFSETQ. The CDR3 totals 14 residues. V gave up 0 bases and J gave up 2 bases; unmatched junction bases: 0. The CDR3 sequence is CASSLGLAQETQYF. CDR3 DNA: TGCGCCAGCAGCTTGGGACTAGCGCAAGAGACCCAGTACTTC. The whole variable domain, remainder taken from reference TRBV5-1 and TRBJ2-5, is KAGVTQTPRYLIKTRGQQVTLSCSPISGHRSVSWYQQTPGQGLQFLFEYFSETQRNKGNFPGRFSGRQFSNSRSEMNVSTLELGDSALYLCASSLGLAQETQYFGPGTRLLVL.

This chain joins TRBV2 and TRBJ1-2; TRBD1 aligns across 11 bases. The CDR3 runs to 17 residues. Germline lookup yields CDR1 SNHLY and CDR2 FYNNEI. The junction had 9 bases not matched to a gene; V was cut back by 3 bases and J by 3 bases. The DNA for the CDR3 is TGTGCCAGCAGTGAGGGACAGGGGGATCCCACGGACTATGGCTACACCTTC. It specifies CASSEGQGDPTDYGYTF.

The V and J genes are TRBV6-2 or TRBV6-3 and TRBJ1-6, with D perhaps matching TRBD1 (6 bases). The germline CDR1 and CDR2 sequences are MNHEY and SVGEGT. V gave up 2 bases and J gave up 4 bases, with 12 bases separating them. CDR3 length: 16 residues. CDR3 region: CASSYADSIYNSPLHF. CDR3 coding DNA: TGTGCCAGCAGTTACGCGGACAGTATTTATAATTCACCCCTCCACTTT.

The V gene is TRBV27, the J gene TRBJ1-6; D remains ambiguous. The length of the CDR3 is 14 residues. Between the trimmed V and J ends, which lost 3 bases and 10 bases, there was a span of 13 bases. CDR1 and CDR2 from the germline V gene are MNHEY and SMNVEV (reference sequence). The CDR3 loop is CASSFTSRVSPLHF. The CDR3 DNA follows: TGTGCCAGCAGTTTCACCTCCCGGGTGTCACCCCTCCACTTT.

This clone was recorded only once. The chain joins TRBV9 to TRBJ2-3; maybe TRBD2 (6 bases). Trimming stripped 3 bases from V and 3 bases from J, with 17 bases between. CDR3 length: 16 residues. Germline V gives CDR1 SGDLS, CDR2 YYNGEE. Written as DNA, the CDR3 is TGTGCCAGCAGCGCCCTGGGGACTTTCGGGACAGATACGCAGTATTTT. The encoded protein is CASSALGTFGTDTQYF. The whole variable domain, filled in from reference TRBV9 and TRBJ2-3, reads DSGVTQTPKHLITATGQRVTLRCSPRSGDLSVYWYQQSLDQGLQFLIQYYNGEERAKGNILERFSAQQFPDLHSELNLSSLELGDSALYFCASSALGTFGTDTQYFGPGTRLTVL.

The chain is built from TRBV5-1 and TRBJ2-3, with TRBD2 matching over 10 bases. The V gene end was trimmed by 0 bases and the J gene end by 3 bases; junction bases not matched to a gene: 10. The CDR3 runs to 18 residues. Germline V gives CDR1 SGHRS, CDR2 YFSETQ. CDR3 sequence (DNA): TGCGCCAGCAGCTTGGGGGCCGGACTAGCGGTGGGGACAGATACGCAGTATTTT. Translation gives CASSLGAGLAVGTDTQYF.

The chain carries TRBV28 and TRBJ1-1; unclear D gene. CDR3 length equals 13 residues. V lost 4 bases and J lost 9, with 15 bases in between. Per the germline V gene, CDR1 is MDHEN and CDR2 is SYDVKM. In nucleotides, the CDR3 is TGTGCCAGCAGTTCCGGAGACGCACTCAAAGCTTTCTTT. Protein: CASSSGDALKAFF.

J is TRBJ2-7 and V is TRBV5-1; TRBD2 matches at 10 bases. The V and J ends lost 0 bases and 3 bases, in that order; junction bases with no gene match: 9. The CDR3 totals 17 residues. Germline lookup yields CDR1 SGHRS and CDR2 YFSETQ. The CDR3: CASSLVAGGTINYEQYF. CDR3 sequence (DNA): TGCGCCAGCAGCTTGGTAGCGGGAGGAACTATAAACTACGAGCAGTACTTC.

The table lists this clone with a count of one. The J gene is TRBJ1-5, the V gene TRBV28, with a tentative D call TRBD1 (5 bases). V lost 7 bases, J lost 7 bases, and 17 bases lay in between. The CDR3 spans 14 residues. Per the germline V gene, CDR1 is MDHEN and CDR2 is SYDVKM. The CDR3: CASTFRVSGQPQHF. For the CDR3, the DNA is TGTGCCAGCACTTTCAGGGTTTCCGGGCAGCCCCAGCATTTT.

The genes are TRBV4-3 and TRBJ2-5; TRBD2 aligns across 7 bases. This CDR3 is built from 15 residues. Germline V gene lookup returns CDR1 LGHNA and CDR2 YSLEER. After removal of 0 bases from V and 5 bases from J, the junction contained 6 bases not matched to a gene. The CDR3 reads CASSQDAGGGETQYF. The CDR3 coding sequence is TGCGCCAGCAGCCAAGATGCCGGGGGAGGGGAGACCCAGTACTTC.

This clone was recorded once. The chain links TRBV28 to TRBJ1-5; D unclear. Trimming took 7 bases from V and 2 from J, leaving 9 bases between them. The CDR3 loop spans 13 amino acids. Germline CDR1 reads MDHEN; CDR2 reads SYDVKM. The CDR3 DNA is TGTGCCAGCACGAGGGATGGCAATCAGCCCCAGCATTTT. Protein product: CASTRDGNQPQHF.

J is TRBJ1-1 and V is TRBV7-3; D remains ambiguous. The CDR3 loop spans 13 amino acids. Germline assignment: CDR1 SGHTA and CDR2 FQGTGA. V dropped 3 bases and J dropped 1 base, with 6 bases sitting between them. The CDR3 here is CASSFRENTEAFF. The CDR3 region has the DNA TGTGCCAGCAGCTTCCGGGAGAACACTGAAGCTTTCTTT.

The genes are TRBV7-2 and TRBJ1-1; 8 bases map to TRBD1. The CDR3 covers 15 residues. Germline CDR1 is SGHTA and CDR2 is FQGNSA. The V segment lost 5 bases and the J segment 1 base; nucleotides outside the gene matches: 6. CDR3 bases: TGTGCCAGCAGCCAGGACAGGGCGGGGAACACTGAAGCTTTCTTT. This codes for CASSQDRAGNTEAFF.

This chain links TRBV4-1 with TRBJ2-7; 7 bases map to TRBD1. V lost 0 bases to trimming and J lost 2 bases; unmatched junction nucleotides: 10. CDR3 length: 17 residues. Germline CDR1 MGHRA, CDR2 YSYEKL. This chain's CDR3 is CASSQDLEGASAYEQYF. CDR3 DNA sequence: TGCGCCAGCAGCCAAGACCTAGAGGGGGCGTCTGCCTACGAGCAGTACTTC.

On this clone: Within the sample, other DNA sequences also encode this same CDR3. The chain joins TRBV6-5 to TRBJ2-7; 9 positions match TRBD1. Germline CDR1 is MNHEY and CDR2 is SVGAGI. V lost 5 bases to trimming and J lost 2 bases; unmatched junction nucleotides: 4. The CDR3 totals 14 residues. The CDR3 is CASSPGTGPYEQYF. CDR3 DNA sequence: TGTGCCAGCAGTCCTGGGACAGGGCCCTACGAGCAGTACTTC.

The genes are TRBV7-2 and TRBJ1-6, with D perhaps TRBD1 (5 bases). Germline CDR1 and CDR2: SGHTA and FQGNSA. The CDR3 extends over 15 amino acids. V was pared by 5 bases and J by 3 bases, with 11 bases between. The CDR3 DNA follows: TGTGCCAGCAGCGTTCGTCAGGGCTATAATTCACCCCTCCACTTT. It codes for CASSVRQGYNSPLHF.

J is TRBJ2-7 and V is TRBV24-1, with 7 bases identical to TRBD1. This CDR3 region has 13 residues. CDR1 and CDR2 from the germline V gene are KGHDR and SFDVKD. V trimming: 4 bases; J trimming: 3 bases; junction bases outside the gene matches: 2. CDR3 residues: CATSEGTDYEQYF. The CDR3 bases are TGTGCCACCAGTGAGGGGACAGACTACGAGCAGTACTTC.